One T cell receptor beta chain is described in this entry. The CDR3 is 15 amino acids. Germline V gene lookup returns CDR1 MDHEN and CDR2 SYDVKM. Trimming removed 4 bases from V and 6 bases from J; junction bases left unmatched: 6. These data belong to a study of shared T cell receptors in the human thymus. The assay was immunoSEQ multiplex PCR, and TCRdb's table has in-frame clones only and misses some. Here the sample spans hundreds of thousands of clones, about 87% being singletons. These data were also reused for a study on human thymus T cells.

The receptor's source is a boy under two years old with a congenital heart defect. The gene calls are TRBV28 and TRBJ2-2; TRBD2 matches at 9 bases. The specimen was thymocytes. The CDR3 protein is CASSSVAGVSGELFF. CDR3 nucleotides: TGTGCCAGCAGTTCGGTAGCGGGGGTTTCCGGGGAGCTGTTTTTT.